The clone carrying this T cell receptor (beta chain) was observed a few times. Its target is unknown. This sample is drawn from a study of blood T cells in healthy people across ages. Overall study results and limits: Long-lived donors carried more naive CD4+ cells and greater diversity than aged donors.

Donors gave around 9.3 milliliters of peripheral blood apiece. V shed 9 bases and J shed 0 bases, with 5 bases lying between them. CDR3 length: 12 amino acids. The germline V gene encodes CDR1 ENHRY and CDR2 SYGVKD. For the second PCR, which ran for roughly 6 to 11 cycles, a sample-barcoded 5' primer and a J-beta primer mix were used. Every molecule of cDNA carried a tag from a template-switch adaptor with 12 random nucleotides. TCRdb independently ran MiXCR on the 5' RACE reads; one entry per CDR3 protein. Of about 1.4 million distinct CDR3 sequences in the sample, approximately 59% were seen once. The chain couples TRBV10-3 to TRBJ1-4; D might be TRBD1 (5 bases). This receptor was obtained from a man younger than 35 in good health. The sequenced sample consisted of blood. CDR3 DNA: TGTGCCATAGGGGCAACTAATGAAAAACTGTTTTTT. Translated, it gives CAIGATNEKLFF.